This record covers a single T cell receptor (beta chain). Its antigen remains unidentified. Base qualities are not provided; no much larger clone lies one nucleotide away. V is pared back by 0 bases and J by 1 base, with 13 bases lying between the germline termini. CDR1 and CDR2, per the germline V gene, are MNHEY and SVGEGT. The CDR3 spans 16 residues, from the cysteine through the phenylalanine. CDR3 DNA is the only sequence kept; it has 48 bases, read in frame from the first base. The record originates from a study of blood T cell repertoires in COVID-19 (dated by TCRdb to 2019 to 2021). Describing the broader study: Samples from collaborators originated in the United States, Italy and Spain and spanned both the acute and convalescent phases of COVID-19. The material from the prospective study consisted of cDNA or gDNA derived from T cells, B-cell-depleted T cells, or PBMCs. Subjects who had been exposed to COVID-19, were actively infected with it, or had recovered from it provided the deeply sampled blood TCRbeta repertoires that made up the dataset. The repertoires were released in a freely available public database meant as a resource for research on the immune response to SARS-CoV-2. The samples were drawn from two sources: the first 160 participants of the ongoing ImmuneRACE study, and about 1,300 subjects contributed by 6 global collaborators. Nearly every sample came with metadata listing a de-identified subject ID, COVID-19 status, age in years and sex. Where available, HLA class I and class II types were obtained from metadata supplied by the sample provider rather than from assay-based typing. Summary of the overall study and its limitations: How much clinical and demographic metadata was included differed by source and by participant, and the metadata was provided uncurated.

The collaborating institutions used their own protocols to collect whole blood in K2EDTA tubes. For TCRbeta analysis, collaborators shipped samples in one of three forms: frozen whole blood, isolated PBMCs, or DNA extracted from either of those sample types. The immunoSEQ Assay, a bias-controlled multiplex PCR, was used to amplify TCRbeta CDR3 regions from genomic DNA. In the original analysis: The number of nucleated cells in each sample was estimated from the amplification of reference gene primers within the assay. To quantify the absolute abundance of each unique TCRbeta CDR3 rearrangement, sequence reads were collapsed and filtered. For each sample, productive Simpson clonality was calculated as the square root of Simpson's diversity index across productive rearrangements. Here the immuneACCESS table is served through TCRdb, limited to in-frame sequences with V and J called. Missing clones are a known gap in these copies; in checked studies unresolved V genes cover under half, and the rest lacks a known reason. V and J calls and clone size are copied from that table; D and trimming were computed from the DNA. This sample holds about 240,000 clones; around 83% were observed only once. Of the sample, approximately 13% is held by the ten largest clones.

This TCR was recovered from a woman aged 60-70 years with active or convalescent COVID-19. The sequenced sample was peripheral blood. The sequence links TRBV6-2 or TRBV6-3 to TRBJ2-7; the D gene is perhaps TRBD1, on 5 matching bases. The CDR3 region: CASSYSASDTSYEQYF. The DNA sequence is TGTGCCAGCAGTTACTCGGCCTCGGACACATCCTACGAGCAGTACTTC.